The present T cell receptor (beta chain) was sequenced within a study of blood T cell repertoires in COVID-19. Background on the study: Both acute and convalescent COVID-19 samples were obtained from the United States, Italy and Spain.

Clones were read by immunoSEQ multiplex PCR, and TCRdb kept only the in-frame ones, dropping some. Found here are 300,000 to 350,000 clones, approximately 86% of them singletons; the top ten hold around 4.4%. Ages ranged from roughly 18 to 95 years, with residence in approximately 23 US areas. Sequenced sample: PBMCs or T cells enriched from blood (not recorded which). The sequence came from a woman aged 40-49 years with acute COVID-19.

The CDR3 DNA follows: TGTGCCAGCAACGTCAGGGTTCTCCCTGAAGCTTTCTTT. Residues: CASNVRVLPEAFF. The chain recombines TRBV7-9 with TRBJ1-1; possibly TRBD1 for D (5 bases). The CDR3 is made up of 13 amino acids. The germline gives CDR1 SEHNR, CDR2 FQNEAQ (reference sequence). The germline V and J ends were trimmed by 7 bases and 6 bases, with 15 bases remaining between them.